The 21 T cell receptor beta chains given below trace back to one sample, sequenced in a study of cytomegalovirus exposure and HLA in healthy donors. With 60 Vbeta and 13 Jbeta primers, the PCR was carried out. Libraries were prepared by immunoSEQ multiplex PCR; TCRdb keeps only in-frame clonotypes and omits some of them. The sample yields about 93,000 clones, under 80% seen once. The sample was PBMCs. The source is a boy younger than 18 in good health and CMV-seronegative.

The chain carries TRBV4-1 and TRBJ1-1, with D hard to call. V lost 3 bases and J lost 11, with 16 bases in between. Germline V gene data show CDR1 as MGHRA and CDR2 as YSYEKL. The CDR3 runs 13 residues. CDR3 sequence reads: CASSHPGFAEAFF. CDR3 coding DNA: TGCGCCAGCAGCCATCCGGGATTCGCGGAGGCTTTCTTT.

The chain has TRBV19 and TRBJ1-5; 9 bases are shared with TRBD1. This CDR3 has 12 residues. V shed 9 bases and J 7 bases; nucleotides not matched to a gene: 4. Germline CDR1 and CDR2: LNHDA and SQIVND (reference sequence). CDR3 amino acids: CASTGGSQPQHF. CDR3 bases: TGTGCCAGCACAGGGGGCTCGCAGCCCCAGCATTTT. Based on the CDR3 plus reference TRBV19 and TRBJ1-5, the full variable domain is DGGITQSPKYLFRKEGQNVTLSCEQNLNHDAMYWYRQDPGQGLRLIYYSQIVNDFQKGDIAEGYSVSREKKESFPLTVTSAQKNPTAFYLCASTGGSQPQHFGDGTRLSIL.

The rearrangement uses TRBV11-2 and TRBJ1-2; 9 bases map to TRBD1. CDR1 and CDR2 from the germline V gene are SGHAT and FQNNGV. V was pared by 4 bases and J by 7 bases, with 7 bases of the junction left unmatched. This CDR3 has 14 amino acids. In DNA form, the CDR3 reads TGTGCCAGCAGCTCCCTACAGGGGGCGCCTGGCTACACCTTC. Amino acid sequence: CASSSLQGAPGYTF.

The CDR3 protein is CASSPRDSGSYEQYF. CDR3 bases: TGTGCCAGCAGCCCCCGAGATAGCGGGTCCTACGAGCAGTACTTC. The chain combines TRBV9 with TRBJ2-7; TRBD2 agrees at 7 bases. The trim removed 4 bases at V and 1 base at J, leaving 8 bases unmatched. Germline-derived CDR1 and CDR2 are SGDLS and YYNGEE. The CDR3 extends over 15 amino acids.

The V call is TRBV7-9, the J call TRBJ1-2; D unresolved. Germline values: CDR1 SEHNR, CDR2 FQNEAQ (reference sequence). The CDR3 length is 16 residues. V shed 3 bases and J shed 5 bases, with 19 bases lying between them. The CDR3 is CASSLAGGGTLYGYTF. CDR3 nucleotide sequence: TGTGCCAGCAGCTTGGCCGGAGGTGGAACTCTTTATGGCTACACCTTC. Variable domain in full (rest from reference TRBV7-9 and TRBJ1-2): DTGVSQNPRHKITKRGQNVTFRCDPISEHNRLYWYRQTLGQGPEFLTYFQNEAQLEKSRLLSDRFSAERPKGSFSTLEIQRTEQGDSAMYLCASSLAGGGTLYGYTFGSGTRLTVV.

The J gene is TRBJ2-5, the V gene TRBV9; possibly TRBD1 for D (6 bases). Germline V gene sequence: CDR1 SGDLS, CDR2 YYNGEE. V shed 4 bases and J shed 5 bases, with 12 bases lying between them. The CDR3 has 13 residues. The CDR3 bases are TGTGCCAGCAGCAAACAGGGCCGGGAGACCCAGTACTTC. Translated, it gives CASSKQGRETQYF.

The rearrangement uses TRBV5-1 and TRBJ2-1, with D possibly matching TRBD2 (5 bases). The length of the CDR3 is 14 residues. CDR1 and CDR2 (germline): SGHRS, YFSETQ. V was trimmed by 2 bases and J by 4 bases, leaving 10 bases between them. CDR3: CASSFASSYNEQFF. The CDR3 DNA reads TGCGCCAGCAGCTTTGCTAGCAGTTACAATGAGCAGTTCTTC. Drawing the rest from reference TRBV5-1 and TRBJ2-1, the complete variable domain is KAGVTQTPRYLIKTRGQQVTLSCSPISGHRSVSWYQQTPGQGLQFLFEYFSETQRNKGNFPGRFSGRQFSNSRSEMNVSTLELGDSALYLCASSFASSYNEQFFGPGTRLTVL.

CDR3 coding DNA: TGCGCCAGCAGCCAAGATTCCGCAGGGATCTATGGCTACACCTTC. Encoded protein: CASSQDSAGIYGYTF. The chain recombines TRBV4-3 with TRBJ1-2; possibly TRBD1 for D (5 bases). Trimming shortened V by 0 bases and J by 4 bases, and 12 bases separated the two germline ends. Germline V lookup: CDR1 LGHNA, CDR2 YSLEER. CDR3 length equals 15 residues.

The chain carries TRBV27 and TRBJ2-7; D unresolved. This CDR3 contains 13 residues. V was pared by 0 bases and J by 3 bases, with 6 bases between. Germline lookup yields CDR1 MNHEY and CDR2 SMNVEV (reference sequence). DNA for the CDR3: TGTGCCAGCAGTTTATCGAACAGCTACGAGCAGTACTTC. It specifies CASSLSNSYEQYF.

The rearrangement joins TRBV7-2 to TRBJ1-1; D is undetermined. The CDR3 sequence is 15 residues long. Germline V gives CDR1 SGHTA, CDR2 FQGNSA. Trimming took 5 bases from V and 1 from J, leaving 14 bases between them. The CDR3 loop reads CASSVSSRGNTEAFF. In DNA form, the CDR3 reads TGTGCCAGCAGCGTCTCGTCCCGAGGGAACACTGAAGCTTTCTTT.

The gene calls are TRBV4-1 and TRBJ2-3; 7 nucleotides align to TRBD2. Trimming cost V 6 bases and J 0 bases; bases outside gene matches: 6. Germline CDR1 is MGHRA and CDR2 is YSYEKL. The CDR3 is 15 amino acids. For the CDR3, the DNA is TGCGCCAGCAGTCGTAGCGGGTTAAGCACAGATACGCAGTATTTT. Translating gives CASSRSGLSTDTQYF.

This CDR3 reads CASSLVSNTEAFF. The CDR3 bases are TGCGCCAGCAGCTTGGTATCGAACACTGAAGCTTTCTTT. The gene calls are TRBV5-1 and TRBJ1-1; unclear D gene. The germline CDR1 and CDR2 sequences are SGHRS and YFSETQ. The CDR3 is 13 residues long. Trimming removed 0 bases from V and 1 base from J, with 4 bases in between.

This sequence joins TRBV5-8 and TRBJ2-6; no definite D call. Trimming took 5 bases from V and 0 from J, leaving 12 bases between them. Germline V gene sequence: CDR1 SGHTS, CDR2 YDEGEE. The CDR3 is made up of 16 amino acids. The CDR3 nucleotides read TGTGCCAGCAGTTCATCAACAGTCTCTGGGGCCAACGTCCTGACTTTC. Translation: CASSSSTVSGANVLTF.

The V gene is TRBV6-8, the J gene TRBJ1-2, with TRBD1 matching 10 bases. With V trimmed by 6 bases and J by 4 bases, 8 bases remained unmatched. Germline CDR1 is MNHGY and CDR2 is SAAAGT. There are 15 residues in the CDR3. CDR3 loop: CASSPTGGIFYGYTF. The CDR3 bases are TGTGCCAGCAGCCCGACAGGGGGCATATTCTATGGCTACACCTTC.

This clone was seen a few times. The V call is TRBV28, the J call TRBJ1-4; TRBD1 might be the D (5 bases). Germline V CDR1 and CDR2: MDHEN, SYDVKM. V lost 10 bases to trimming and J lost 0 bases, with 9 bases between them. This CDR3 spans 13 amino acids. The CDR3 DNA reads TGTGCCACCCTGGGGCCAACTAATGAAAAACTGTTTTTT. Protein: CATLGPTNEKLFF.

This chain joins TRBV4-1 and TRBJ2-3; TRBD1 matches at 7 bases. CDR1 MGHRA and CDR2 YSYEKL come from the germline V gene. The length of the CDR3 is 15 residues. V gave up 0 bases and J gave up 4 bases; unmatched junction bases: 4. This CDR3 reads CASSQDLTGSDTQYF. The DNA of the CDR3 is TGCGCCAGCAGCCAAGATCTGACAGGGTCAGATACGCAGTATTTT.

The chain uses TRBV5-1 and TRBJ2-7; D not certain. With 0 bases removed from V and 2 bases from J, the gap between germline ends came to 9 bases. This CDR3 comprises 14 residues. Germline CDR1 and CDR2: SGHRS and YFSETQ. CDR3 loop: CASSLVEVPYEQYF. Written as DNA, the CDR3 is TGCGCCAGCAGCTTGGTTGAGGTCCCCTACGAGCAGTACTTC.

Points on this clone: The CDR3 end shows no conserved phenylalanine or tryptophan, and so a read error is likely. Because the CDR3's place on the DNA is in doubt, the DNA is left out and the CDR3 is given as listed by TCRdb. The chain links TRBV28 to TRBJ1-2; no check of the table's D call, TRBD1, against the DNA was made. The CDR3 is made up of 13 amino acids, end residues included. The V gene's germline CDR1 is MDHEN and CDR2 SYDVKM. This CDR3 reads CASKIQGAQDYLV.

The chain links TRBV7-9 to TRBJ2-7; TRBD2 aligns across 7 bases. In germline, CDR1 is SEHNR, CDR2 FQNEAQ (reference sequence). The CDR3 spans 14 residues. Trimming at V came to 4 bases and at J to 3 bases, leaving 6 bases not matched to a gene. This CDR3 reads CASSWEGGSYEQYF. CDR3 nucleotide sequence: TGTGCCAGCAGCTGGGAGGGCGGAAGCTACGAGCAGTACTTC.

The chain is built from TRBV6-5 and TRBJ2-7; possibly TRBD2 for D (5 bases). The length of the CDR3 is 12 residues. Between the trimmed V and J ends, which lost 8 bases and 3 bases, there was a span of 11 bases. Germline lookup yields CDR1 MNHEY and CDR2 SVGAGI. CDR3 nucleotides: TGTGCCAGCGGAGGCGGCAGCTACGAGCAGTACTTC. This gives the protein CASGGGSYEQYF.

The rearrangement uses TRBV30 and TRBJ1-1, with D maybe TRBD1 (6 bases). There are 13 residues in the CDR3. Germline CDR1 and CDR2: GTSNPN and SVGIG (reference sequence). V shed 5 bases and J shed 2 bases, with 12 bases lying between them. This CDR3 is CAWAQGKNTEAFF. The CDR3 bases are TGTGCCTGGGCACAGGGTAAAAACACTGAAGCTTTCTTT.